Shown below are 18 T cell receptor beta chains from a single sample sequenced in a study of CD8 T cells in Susac syndrome. Random hexamers were used to reverse transcribe about 0.5 to 1 ug of RNA. From the immunoSEQ multiplex PCR reads, TCRdb called clonotypes with MiXCR, one entry per CDR3 protein. The table has approximately 190,000 distinct CDR3 sequences, under 97% seen once; the top ten hold approximately 0.098%. Source material: CD4+ T cells from PBMCs. These receptors came from a human donor with Susac syndrome.

V is TRBV9 and J is TRBJ1-1; 10 bases align to TRBD1. The CDR3 consists of 16 residues. Per germline, CDR1 SGDLS and CDR2 YYNGEE. The V segment lost 0 bases and the J segment 8 bases; nucleotides outside the gene matches: 10. The DNA for the CDR3 is TGTGCCAGCAGCGTAGCAGGGACAGGGGCCTTGGCGGAAGCTTTCTTT. This sequence encodes CASSVAGTGALAEAFF.

This chain uses TRBV25-1 with TRBJ1-5; no clear D. The CDR3 spans 17 residues. Germline V gene data show CDR1 as MGHDK and CDR2 as SYGVNS. V was cut by 2 bases and J by 1 base, with 15 bases left in between. The chain's CDR3 is CASSEIGGGGSNQPQHF. The CDR3 DNA sequence: TGTGCCAGCAGTGAAATCGGCGGCGGTGGGAGCAATCAGCCCCAGCATTTT. Combining the CDR3 with reference TRBV25-1 and TRBJ1-5 gives the whole variable domain EADIYQTPRYLVIGTGKKITLECSQTMGHDKMYWYQQDPGMELHLIHYSYGVNSTEKGDLSSESTVSRIRTEHFPLTLESARPSHTSQYLCASSEIGGGGSNQPQHFGDGTRLSIL.

The chain is built from TRBV11-2 and TRBJ2-3; no clear D gene. The CDR3 has 16 residues. Germline CDR1 is SGHAT and CDR2 is FQNNGV. Between the trimmed V and J ends, which lost 4 bases and 0 bases, there was a span of 14 bases. The CDR3: CASSSPVRPSTDTQYF. The CDR3 DNA reads TGTGCCAGCAGCTCTCCCGTTAGGCCTAGCACAGATACGCAGTATTTT.

V gene TRBV30 combines with J gene TRBJ2-2; D is unresolved. Looked up from germline, CDR1 is GTSNPN and CDR2 is SVGIG (reference sequence). V lost 0 bases to trimming and J lost 7 bases, with 9 bases between them. CDR3 size: 13 residues. The CDR3 DNA reads TGTGCCTGGAGTGTACAGAGAGGCGGGGAGCTGTTTTTT. It codes for CAWSVQRGGELFF.

This chain uses TRBV6-2 or TRBV6-3 with TRBJ1-5; D is possibly TRBD1 (5 bases). From germline, CDR1 is MNHEY and CDR2 SVGEGT. V lost 2 bases, J lost 6 bases, and 14 bases lay in between. This CDR3 is built from 15 residues. This CDR3 reads CASSYPQGFGQPQHF. CDR3 nucleotides: TGTGCCAGCAGTTACCCTCAGGGATTCGGTCAGCCCCAGCATTTT.

The table lists this clonotype with a count of one. The chain uses TRBV4-3 and TRBJ2-3; the D gene could be TRBD1 or TRBD2 (5 bases each). Germline CDR1 reads LGHNA; CDR2 reads YSLEER. The CDR3 totals 16 residues. V was pared by 0 bases and J by 0 bases, with 10 bases between. The DNA for the CDR3 is TGCGCCAGCAGCCAAGACCCGGGGCGTAGCACAGATACGCAGTATTTT. It specifies CASSQDPGRSTDTQYF.

The gene calls are TRBV12-3 or TRBV12-4 and TRBJ2-7; 10 nucleotides match TRBD2. The CDR3 has 17 amino acids. J gave up 2 bases and V 5 bases, and 12 bases lay outside the gene matches. CDR3 in amino acids: CASSPLASSGGTYEQYF. The CDR3 DNA sequence: TGTGCCAGCAGTCCTCTGGCGTCTAGCGGGGGCACCTACGAGCAGTACTTC.

The rearrangement links TRBV29-1 to TRBJ1-2, with D unclear. The CDR3 has 13 amino acids. V was clipped by 4 bases and J by 4 bases, with 13 bases between them. Germline V gives CDR1 SQVTM, CDR2 ANQGSEA. CDR3 region: CSVGGTRTYGYTF. DNA of the CDR3: TGCAGCGTTGGAGGAACCAGGACCTATGGCTACACCTTC.

Points on this clonotype: One end of the junction does not line up with germline, which may come from a read error. The rearrangement joins TRBV7-2 to TRBJ2-7, with no clear D. The CDR3 extends over 11 amino acids. Germline assignment: CDR1 SGHTA and CDR2 FQGNSA. This CDR3 is CASSSSFEQYF. Written as DNA, the CDR3 is TGTGCCAGCAGCAGTTCCTTCGAGCAGTACTTC.

This sequence joins TRBV11-2 and TRBJ2-3; D gene uncertain. The CDR3 has 14 amino acids. CDR1 is SGHAT and CDR2 is FQNNGV in the germline V gene. The ends were cut back, 1 base at V and 4 bases at J, with 9 bases in the middle. The CDR3 here is CASSLGYGSDTQYF. The DNA for the CDR3 is TGTGCCAGCAGCTTAGGATATGGTTCAGATACGCAGTATTTT.

The rearrangement uses TRBV3-1 and TRBJ1-2; D gene unclear. Trimming took 0 bases from V and 9 from J, leaving 14 bases between them. Germline CDR1 is LGHDT and CDR2 is YNNKEL (reference sequence). The CDR3 sequence is 14 residues long. The CDR3 sequence is CASSQDLGGRRYTF. CDR3 coding DNA: TGTGCCAGCAGCCAAGATCTCGGCGGAAGGCGCTACACCTTC.

The rearrangement links TRBV6-2 or TRBV6-3 to TRBJ2-3, with D unresolved. CDR1 MNHEY and CDR2 SVGEGT come from the germline V gene. The CDR3 has 11 amino acids. The V end was cut by 9 bases, the J end by 6 bases, with 10 bases between. The CDR3 DNA reads as TGTGCCAGTTCGGGCGCGGATACGCAGTATTTT. Its protein is CASSGADTQYF.

The table lists this clonotype with a count of one. The chain couples TRBV7-9 to TRBJ1-5; D is unresolved. Trimming removed 5 bases from V and 5 bases from J, with 7 bases in between. There are 12 residues in the CDR3. CDR1 is SEHNR and CDR2 is FQNEAQ in the germline V gene (reference sequence). Here the CDR3 reads CASSPSHQPQHF. DNA of the CDR3: TGTGCCAGCAGCCCCTCACATCAGCCCCAGCATTTT.

This clonotype was counted a single time. This chain uses TRBV5-1 with TRBJ2-5; unclear D gene. CDR3 length equals 14 residues. Germline CDR1 and CDR2: SGHRS and YFSETQ. V was shortened by 0 bases and J by 2 bases, with 8 bases between the two germline ends. This chain's CDR3 is CASSLDSIQETQYF. Written as DNA, the CDR3 is TGCGCCAGCAGCTTGGATTCCATTCAAGAGACCCAGTACTTC.

The chain joins TRBV14 to TRBJ2-5; D gene ambiguous. This CDR3 spans 16 amino acids. V lost 0 bases, J lost 3 bases, and 14 bases lay in between. CDR1 is SGHDN, CDR2 FVKESK, per germline. Written as DNA, the CDR3 is TGTGCCAGCAGCCAAGATAGTCATAGTAGCAAAGAGACCCAGTACTTC. Translating gives CASSQDSHSSKETQYF.

The chain employs TRBV9 and TRBJ2-2, with D perhaps matching TRBD2 (6 bases). The CDR3 is 15 amino acids. Trimming shortened V by 2 bases and J by 5 bases, and 13 bases separated the two germline ends. The V gene's germline CDR1 is SGDLS and CDR2 YYNGEE. As DNA, the CDR3 is TGTGCCAGCAGCGTCGTGGGGGGAGGAACCGGGGAGCTGTTTTTT. Translating it yields CASSVVGGGTGELFF.

The V and J genes are TRBV12-3 or TRBV12-4 and TRBJ2-3; perhaps TRBD2 as D (6 bases). With 4 bases removed from V and 6 bases from J, the gap between germline ends came to 17 bases. The CDR3 is 15 amino acids. The CDR3 reads CASSSGDSFGDTQYF. The CDR3 nucleotides are TGTGCCAGCAGTTCGGGGGACTCATTCGGGGATACGCAGTATTTT.

The V and J genes are TRBV9 and TRBJ2-5; D gene unclear. This CDR3 contains 14 residues. From germline, CDR1 is SGDLS and CDR2 YYNGEE. V was shortened by 4 bases and J by 3 bases, with 13 bases between the two germline ends. In DNA form, the CDR3 reads TGTGCCAGCAGCTCCGACCCCCCTGAAGAGACCCAGTACTTC. Encoded protein: CASSSDPPEETQYF.